This T cell receptor (beta chain) stems from a study of cytomegalovirus exposure and HLA in healthy donors. Study results and limitations: Researchers reported that a few CMV-associated chains were confirmed in vitro as CMV antigen-specific.

Primers: 60 Vbeta forward and 13 Jbeta reverse. Assay: immunoSEQ multiplex PCR; the TCRdb copy retains only in-frame clones and omits some. The sample holds around 150,000 clones, approximately 88% seen once. With regard to this clone: Its cognate antigen is unknown.

The sequence came from a woman between 18 and 30 years old in good health and CMV-seronegative. Sequencing input: PBMCs.

The CDR3 sequence is CASSRIGDRESSPLHF. DNA of the CDR3: TGTGCCAGCAGCCGCATCGGGGACAGGGAAAGTTCACCCCTCCACTTT. This chain uses TRBV11-2 with TRBJ1-6, with 9 nucleotides matching TRBD1. CDR1 is SGHAT, CDR2 FQNNGV, per germline. This CDR3 is 16 amino acids long. J gave up 9 bases and V 5 bases, and 11 bases lay outside the gene matches.